This T cell receptor beta chain was profiled in a study of cytomegalovirus exposure and HLA in healthy donors. In the study overall: An early data release held tens of millions of unique TCRs from HLA-typed donors. Caucasian-associated ancestry cluster membership applied to about 77% of several hundred genotyped donors. Study-wide findings and caveats: Most TCRs appeared rarely, but some public TCRs recurred in many donors. In the analysis, some V segments, TRBV6-2 and TRBV6-3 included, were excluded as indistinguishable.

13 Jbeta primers and 60 Vbeta primers were used for the PCR. Here immunoSEQ multiplex PCR was the method, and the copy in TCRdb shows in-frame clones only, minus some. The table lists 120,000 or so clones, 74% of them singletons. The CDR3 length is 16 residues. Trimming cost V 2 bases and J 1 base; bases outside gene matches: 6. Looked up from germline, CDR1 is MGHRA and CDR2 is YSYEKL. This clone has a single count. The target antigen is unknown. J is TRBJ2-3 and V is TRBV4-1, with TRBD2 matching 7 bases. The TCR originated in a man in his forties or fifties in good health and CMV-seropositive. Sequencing was done on a sample of PBMCs. The CDR3 DNA follows: TGCGCCAGCAGCCAAAGTACTAGCGCTGGCACAGATACGCAGTATTTT. Its protein is CASSQSTSAGTDTQYF.